This TCR beta chain appears in the sequencing data of a study of shared clonotypes between healthy human individuals. Broader study findings: For naive CD4 cells, 4% to 5% of clonotypes were shared across a handful of donors.

DNA at around 200 ng, about 30,000 T cell genomes, went into sorted-subset replicate PCRs. TCRdb's copy holds only in-frame clones and misses some; the assay was immunoSEQ multiplex PCR. The repertoire includes more than 500,000 clones, about 96% of them detected once, and around 0.067% sits in the top ten. As concerns this clone: Its cognate antigen is unknown.

Splitting the CD4+ cells yielded a CD45RA+ naive subset and a CD45RA-negative memory subset. Germline V gene lookup returns CDR1 SGHVS and CDR2 FNYEAQ. Losses at the gene ends were 1 base for V and 8 bases for J; bases not matched to a gene: 5. The CDR3 covers 14 residues. The source of this sequence is a woman aged 30 to 39 in good health. J is TRBJ2-1 and V is TRBV7-6; the match to TRBD2 covers 7 bases. The source material was naive CD4+ T cells sorted from blood. Specified subset: CD45RA+ positively selected. Here the CDR3 DNA reads TGTGCCAGCAGCTTAGTTCCTAGCGGCGATGAGCAGTTCTTC. Encoded protein: CASSLVPSGDEQFF.